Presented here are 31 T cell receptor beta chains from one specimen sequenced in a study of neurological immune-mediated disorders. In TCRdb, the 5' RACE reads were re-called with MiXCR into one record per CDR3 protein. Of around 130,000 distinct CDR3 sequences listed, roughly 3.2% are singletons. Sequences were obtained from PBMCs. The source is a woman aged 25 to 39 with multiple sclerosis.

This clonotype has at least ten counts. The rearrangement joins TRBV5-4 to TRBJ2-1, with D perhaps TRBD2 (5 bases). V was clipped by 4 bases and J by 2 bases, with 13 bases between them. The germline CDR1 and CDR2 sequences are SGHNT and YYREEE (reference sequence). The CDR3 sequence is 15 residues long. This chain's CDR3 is CASSQETKTYNEQFF. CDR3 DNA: TGTGCCAGCAGCCAGGAGACTAAAACCTACAATGAGCAGTTCTTC.

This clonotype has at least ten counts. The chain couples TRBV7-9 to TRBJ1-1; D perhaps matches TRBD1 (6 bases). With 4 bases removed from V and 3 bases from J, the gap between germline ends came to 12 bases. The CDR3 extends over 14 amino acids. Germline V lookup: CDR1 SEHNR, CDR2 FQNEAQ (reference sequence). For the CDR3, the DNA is TGTGCCAGCAGCTCCTTTGGGGGGCACACTGAAGCTTTCTTT. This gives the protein CASSSFGGHTEAFF. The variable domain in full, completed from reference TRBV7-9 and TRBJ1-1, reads DTGVSQNPRHKITKRGQNVTFRCDPISEHNRLYWYRQTLGQGPEFLTYFQNEAQLEKSRLLSDRFSAERPKGSFSTLEIQRTEQGDSAMYLCASSSFGGHTEAFFGQGTRLTVV.

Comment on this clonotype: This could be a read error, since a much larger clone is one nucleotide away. The CDR3 bases are TGTGCCAGCAGCTTTGTACAGGGGCCATCACCCCTCAACTTT. This encodes CASSFVQGPSPLNF. This sequence joins TRBV5-5 and TRBJ1-6; 7 nucleotides line up with TRBD1. This CDR3 has 14 residues. Germline-derived CDR1 and CDR2 are SGHKS and YYEKEE (reference sequence).

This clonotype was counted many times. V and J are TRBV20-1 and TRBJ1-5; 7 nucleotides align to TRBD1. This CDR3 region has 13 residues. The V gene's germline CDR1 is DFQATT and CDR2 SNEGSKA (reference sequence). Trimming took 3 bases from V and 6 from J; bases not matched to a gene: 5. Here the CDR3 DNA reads TGCAGTGCTAGCCAGGGGGTAGGTCAGCCCCAGCATTTT. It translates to CSASQGVGQPQHF.

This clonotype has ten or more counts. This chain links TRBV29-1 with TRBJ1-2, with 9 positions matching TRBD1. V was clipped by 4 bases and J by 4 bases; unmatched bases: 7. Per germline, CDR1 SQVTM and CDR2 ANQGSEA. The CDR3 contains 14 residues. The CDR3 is CSVGTGVYSYGYTF. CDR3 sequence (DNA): TGCAGCGTTGGGACAGGGGTGTATAGCTATGGCTACACCTTC. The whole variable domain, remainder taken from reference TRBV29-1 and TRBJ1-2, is SAVISQKPSRDICQRGTSLTIQCQVDSQVTMMFWYRQQPGQSLTLIATANQGSEATYESGFVIDKFPISRPNLTFSTLTVSNMSPEDSSIYLCSVGTGVYSYGYTFGSGTRLTVV.

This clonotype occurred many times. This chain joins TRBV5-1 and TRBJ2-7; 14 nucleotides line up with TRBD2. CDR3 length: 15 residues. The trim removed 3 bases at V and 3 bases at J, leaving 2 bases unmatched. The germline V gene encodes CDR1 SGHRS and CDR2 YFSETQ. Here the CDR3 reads CASSSGLAGVYEQYF. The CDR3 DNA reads TGCGCCAGCAGCTCGGGACTAGCGGGAGTCTACGAGCAGTACTTC. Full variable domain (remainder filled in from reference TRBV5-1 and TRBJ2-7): KAGVTQTPRYLIKTRGQQVTLSCSPISGHRSVSWYQQTPGQGLQFLFEYFSETQRNKGNFPGRFSGRQFSNSRSEMNVSTLELGDSALYLCASSSGLAGVYEQYFGPGTRLTVT.

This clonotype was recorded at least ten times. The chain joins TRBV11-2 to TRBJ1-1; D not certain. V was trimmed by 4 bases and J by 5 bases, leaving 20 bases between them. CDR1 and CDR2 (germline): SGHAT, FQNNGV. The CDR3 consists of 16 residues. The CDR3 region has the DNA TGTGCCAGCAGCTCACCCATTGGCAGGAGGTGGACTGAAGCTTTCTTT. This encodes CASSSPIGRRWTEAFF.

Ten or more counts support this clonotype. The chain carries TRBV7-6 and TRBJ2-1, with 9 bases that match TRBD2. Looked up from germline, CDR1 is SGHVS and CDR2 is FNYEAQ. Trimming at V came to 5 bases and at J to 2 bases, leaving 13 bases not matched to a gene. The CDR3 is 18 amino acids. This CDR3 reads CASSLPRAPSGTYNEQFF. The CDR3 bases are TGTGCCAGCAGCCTCCCGAGGGCCCCTAGCGGGACCTACAATGAGCAGTTCTTC.

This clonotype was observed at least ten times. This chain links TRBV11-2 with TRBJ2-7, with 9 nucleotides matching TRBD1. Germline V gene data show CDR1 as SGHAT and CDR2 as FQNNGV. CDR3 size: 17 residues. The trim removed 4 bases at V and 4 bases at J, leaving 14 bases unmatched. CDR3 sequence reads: CASSYPGQGSVVYEQYF. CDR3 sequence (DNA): TGTGCCAGCAGCTACCCGGGACAGGGTTCTGTGGTGTACGAGCAGTACTTC.

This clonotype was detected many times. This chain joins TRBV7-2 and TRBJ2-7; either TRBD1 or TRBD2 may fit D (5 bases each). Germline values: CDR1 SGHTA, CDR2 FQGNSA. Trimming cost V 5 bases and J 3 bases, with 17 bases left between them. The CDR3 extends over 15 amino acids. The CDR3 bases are TGTGCCAGCAGCGAGGGACCGCGAACGGACTACGAGCAGTACTTC. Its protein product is CASSEGPRTDYEQYF.

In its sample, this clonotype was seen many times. The CDR3 here is CASSQAPTSGANVLTF. CDR3 coding DNA: TGTGCCAGCAGCCAAGCCCCGACCTCTGGGGCCAACGTCCTGACTTTC. The rearrangement links TRBV3-1 to TRBJ2-6; D gene uncertain. V lost 1 base and J lost 0, with 7 bases in between. The CDR3 has 16 residues. Germline V CDR1 and CDR2: LGHDT, YNNKEL (reference sequence).

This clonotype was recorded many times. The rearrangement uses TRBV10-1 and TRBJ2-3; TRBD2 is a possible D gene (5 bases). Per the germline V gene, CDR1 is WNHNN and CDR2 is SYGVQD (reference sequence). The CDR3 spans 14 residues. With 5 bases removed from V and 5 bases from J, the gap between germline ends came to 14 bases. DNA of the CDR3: TGCGCCAGCAGTAAGGAGAGGGCCGGAGATACGCAGTATTTT. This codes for CASSKERAGDTQYF.

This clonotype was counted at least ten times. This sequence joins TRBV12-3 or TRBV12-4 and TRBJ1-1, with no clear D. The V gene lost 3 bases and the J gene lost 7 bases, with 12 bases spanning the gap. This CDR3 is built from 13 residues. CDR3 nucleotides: TGTGCCAGCAGTTTGAGAACTGCGGATGAAGCTTTCTTT. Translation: CASSLRTADEAFF.

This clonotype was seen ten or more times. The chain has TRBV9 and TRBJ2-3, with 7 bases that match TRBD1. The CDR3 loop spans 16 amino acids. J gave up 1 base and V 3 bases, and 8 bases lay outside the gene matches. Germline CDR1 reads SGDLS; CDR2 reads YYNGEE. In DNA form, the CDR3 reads TGTGCCAGCAGCGGGATAAATACAGGGGGCACAGATACGCAGTATTTT. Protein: CASSGINTGGTDTQYF.

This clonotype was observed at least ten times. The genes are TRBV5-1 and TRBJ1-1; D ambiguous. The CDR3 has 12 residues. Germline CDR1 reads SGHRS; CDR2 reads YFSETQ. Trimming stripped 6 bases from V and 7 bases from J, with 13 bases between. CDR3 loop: CASTIDGFEAFF. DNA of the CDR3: TGCGCCAGCACCATAGACGGGTTTGAAGCTTTCTTT.

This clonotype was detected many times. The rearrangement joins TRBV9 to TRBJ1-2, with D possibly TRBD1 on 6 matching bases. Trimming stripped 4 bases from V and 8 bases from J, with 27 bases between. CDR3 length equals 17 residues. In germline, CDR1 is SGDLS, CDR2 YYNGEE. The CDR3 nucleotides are TGTGCCAGCAGCATTTATCCCCTTCTAGGGAACAGGGAGGGCTACACCTTC. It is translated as CASSIYPLLGNREGYTF.

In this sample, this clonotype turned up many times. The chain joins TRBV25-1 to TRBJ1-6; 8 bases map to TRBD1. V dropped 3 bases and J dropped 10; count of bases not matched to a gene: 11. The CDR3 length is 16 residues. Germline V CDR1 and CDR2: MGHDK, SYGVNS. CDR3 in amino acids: CASSDSLGQGRSPLHF. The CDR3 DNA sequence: TGTGCCAGCAGTGATTCCCTTGGACAGGGTAGATCACCCCTCCACTTT.

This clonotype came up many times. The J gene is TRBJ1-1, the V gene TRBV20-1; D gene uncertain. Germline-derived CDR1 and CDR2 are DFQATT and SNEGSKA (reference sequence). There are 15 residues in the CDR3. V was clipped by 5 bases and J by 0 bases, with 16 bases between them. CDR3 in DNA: TGCAGTGCTCGACGGGCAGGATTCATGAACACTGAAGCTTTCTTT. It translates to CSARRAGFMNTEAFF.

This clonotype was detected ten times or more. CDR3 DNA: TGCAGCGTTGAAGGTCGCGGGAACACTGAAGCTTTCTTT. Its translation: CSVEGRGNTEAFF. This chain uses TRBV29-1 with TRBJ1-1; no clear D. Trimming pared 1 base from V and 1 base from J, leaving 7 bases between. This CDR3 is 13 amino acids long. Germline CDR1 and CDR2: SQVTM and ANQGSEA. Together with reference TRBV29-1 and TRBJ1-1, the CDR3 gives the full variable domain: SAVISQKPSRDICQRGTSLTIQCQVDSQVTMMFWYRQQPGQSLTLIATANQGSEATYESGFVIDKFPISRPNLTFSTLTVSNMSPEDSSIYLCSVEGRGNTEAFFGQGTRLTVV.

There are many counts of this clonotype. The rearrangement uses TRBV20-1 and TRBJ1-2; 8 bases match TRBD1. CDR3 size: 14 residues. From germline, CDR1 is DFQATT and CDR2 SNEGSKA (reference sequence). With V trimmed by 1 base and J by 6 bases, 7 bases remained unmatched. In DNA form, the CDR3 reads TGCAGTGCTAGAGGAGGACAGGGCCATGATGGCTACACCTTC. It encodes CSARGGQGHDGYTF.

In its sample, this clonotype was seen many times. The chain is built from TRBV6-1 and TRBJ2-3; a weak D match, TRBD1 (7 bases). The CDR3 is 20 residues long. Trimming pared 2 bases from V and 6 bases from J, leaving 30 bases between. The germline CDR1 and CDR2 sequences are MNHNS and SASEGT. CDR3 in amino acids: CASSELEGQTGWGLRDTQYF. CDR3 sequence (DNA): TGTGCCAGCAGTGAATTAGAGGGACAGACTGGATGGGGACTTCGGGATACGCAGTATTTT.

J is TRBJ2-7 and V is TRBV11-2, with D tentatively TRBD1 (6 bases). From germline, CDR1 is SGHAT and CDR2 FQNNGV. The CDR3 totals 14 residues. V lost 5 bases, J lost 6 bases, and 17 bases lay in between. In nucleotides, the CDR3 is TGTGCCAGCAGCCCGCAGATCCAGGGGCGCGAGCAGTACTTC. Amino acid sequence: CASSPQIQGREQYF.

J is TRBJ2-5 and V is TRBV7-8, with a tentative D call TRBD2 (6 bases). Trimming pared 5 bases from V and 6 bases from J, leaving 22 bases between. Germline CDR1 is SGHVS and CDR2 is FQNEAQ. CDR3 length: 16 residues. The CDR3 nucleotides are TGTGCCAGCAGCACCTACGAACTAGGAGGGCCGAAGACCCAGTACTTC. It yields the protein CASSTYELGGPKTQYF.

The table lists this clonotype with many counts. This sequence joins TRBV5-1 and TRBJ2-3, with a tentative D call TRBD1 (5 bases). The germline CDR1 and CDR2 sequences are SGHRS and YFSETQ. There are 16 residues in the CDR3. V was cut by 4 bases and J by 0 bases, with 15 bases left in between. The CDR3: CASSPRQRSSTDTQYF. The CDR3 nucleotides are TGCGCCAGCAGCCCCAGACAGAGATCTAGCACAGATACGCAGTATTTT.

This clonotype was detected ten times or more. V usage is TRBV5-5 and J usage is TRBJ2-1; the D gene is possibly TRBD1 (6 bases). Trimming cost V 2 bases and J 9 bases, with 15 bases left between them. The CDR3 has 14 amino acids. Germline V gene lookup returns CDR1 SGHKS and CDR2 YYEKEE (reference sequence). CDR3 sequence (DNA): TGTGCCAGCAGCTTAGGACACAGGGCGGTTGAGCAGTTCTTC. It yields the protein CASSLGHRAVEQFF.

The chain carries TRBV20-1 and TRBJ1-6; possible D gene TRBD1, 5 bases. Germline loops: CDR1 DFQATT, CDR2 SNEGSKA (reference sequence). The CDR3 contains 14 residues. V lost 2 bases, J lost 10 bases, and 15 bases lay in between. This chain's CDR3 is CSARLVSGTSPLHF. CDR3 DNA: TGCAGTGCTAGATTGGTGTCAGGGACCTCACCCCTCCACTTT.

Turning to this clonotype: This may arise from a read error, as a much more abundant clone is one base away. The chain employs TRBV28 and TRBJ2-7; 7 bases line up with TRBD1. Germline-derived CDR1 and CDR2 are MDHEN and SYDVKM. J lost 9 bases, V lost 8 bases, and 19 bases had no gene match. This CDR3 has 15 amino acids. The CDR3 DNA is TGTGCCAGCGGCCAAGAGGACAGGTGGGGGTTGGGGCAGTACTTC. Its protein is CASGQEDRWGLGQYF.

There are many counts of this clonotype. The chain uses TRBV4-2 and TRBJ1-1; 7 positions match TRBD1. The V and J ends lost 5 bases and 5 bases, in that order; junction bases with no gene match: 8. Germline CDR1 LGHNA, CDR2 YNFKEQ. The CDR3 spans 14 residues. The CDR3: CASSNGQVETEAFF. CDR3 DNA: TGTGCCAGCAGCAACGGACAGGTGGAGACTGAAGCTTTCTTT.

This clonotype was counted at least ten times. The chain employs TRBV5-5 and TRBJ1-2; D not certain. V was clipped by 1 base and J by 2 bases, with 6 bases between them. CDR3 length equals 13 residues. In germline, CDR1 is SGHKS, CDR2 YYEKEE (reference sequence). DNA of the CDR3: TGTGCCAGCAGCTTGACAGCAAACTATGGCTACACCTTC. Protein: CASSLTANYGYTF.

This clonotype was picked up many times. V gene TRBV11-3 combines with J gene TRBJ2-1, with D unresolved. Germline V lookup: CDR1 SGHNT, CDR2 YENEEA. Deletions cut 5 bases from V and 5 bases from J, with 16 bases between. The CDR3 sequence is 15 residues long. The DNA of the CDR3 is TGTGCCAGCAGCCCTGGCCATCAAATCAACAATGAGCAGTTCTTC. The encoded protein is CASSPGHQINNEQFF.

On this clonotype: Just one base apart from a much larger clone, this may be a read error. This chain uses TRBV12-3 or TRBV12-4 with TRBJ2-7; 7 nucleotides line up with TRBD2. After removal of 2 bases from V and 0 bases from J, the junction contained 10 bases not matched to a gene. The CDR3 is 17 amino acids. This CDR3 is CASSLIGSGRHSYEQYF. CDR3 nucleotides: TGTGCCAGCAGTTTAATTGGTAGCGGGCGACACTCCTACGAGCAGTACTTC.